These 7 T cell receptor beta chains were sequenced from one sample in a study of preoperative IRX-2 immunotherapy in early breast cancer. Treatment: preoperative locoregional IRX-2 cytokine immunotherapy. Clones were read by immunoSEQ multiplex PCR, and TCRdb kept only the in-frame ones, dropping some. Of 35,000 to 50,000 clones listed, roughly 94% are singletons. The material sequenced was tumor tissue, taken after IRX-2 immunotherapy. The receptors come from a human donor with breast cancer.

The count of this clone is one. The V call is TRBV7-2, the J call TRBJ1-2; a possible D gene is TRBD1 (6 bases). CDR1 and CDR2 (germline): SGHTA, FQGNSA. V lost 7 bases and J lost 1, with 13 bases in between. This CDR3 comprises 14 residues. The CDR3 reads CASNTPGVNYGYTF. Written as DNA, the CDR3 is TGTGCCAGCAATACACCAGGGGTTAACTATGGCTACACCTTC.

In DNA form, the CDR3 reads TGTGCCAGCAGCAAAGGGGACAGGGACTCTGGGGCCAACGTCCTGACTTTC. This sequence encodes CASSKGDRDSGANVLTF. This chain links TRBV21-1 with TRBJ2-6; the table's D call, TRBD1, was not checked against the DNA. TRBV21-1 is assigned pseudogene status. This CDR3 comprises 17 residues.

CDR3 nucleotides: TGCGCCAGCAGCCCAGCCCAGGGGTCTCTTCTTGTAAACTCCTACGAGCAGTACTTC. Residues: CASSPAQGSLLVNSYEQYF. The rearrangement joins TRBV23-1 to TRBJ2-7; perhaps TRBD1 as D (6 bases). TRBV23-1 is an ORF, with its function uncertain. The CDR3 is made up of 19 amino acids. With 6 bases removed from V and 0 bases from J, the gap between germline ends came to 27 bases.

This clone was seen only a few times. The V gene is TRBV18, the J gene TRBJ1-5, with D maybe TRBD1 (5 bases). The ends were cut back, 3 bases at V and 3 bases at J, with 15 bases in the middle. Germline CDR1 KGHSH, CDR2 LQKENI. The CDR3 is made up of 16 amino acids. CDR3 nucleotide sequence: TGTGCCAGCTCACCTTCTTCGGGACGACACAATCAGCCCCAGCATTTT. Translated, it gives CASSPSSGRHNQPQHF.

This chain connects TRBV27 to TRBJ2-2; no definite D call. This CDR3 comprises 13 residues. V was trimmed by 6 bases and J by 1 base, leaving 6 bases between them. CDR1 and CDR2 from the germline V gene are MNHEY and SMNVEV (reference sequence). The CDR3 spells CASSRENTGELFF. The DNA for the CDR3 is TGTGCCAGCAGCCGTGAGAACACCGGGGAGCTGTTTTTT.

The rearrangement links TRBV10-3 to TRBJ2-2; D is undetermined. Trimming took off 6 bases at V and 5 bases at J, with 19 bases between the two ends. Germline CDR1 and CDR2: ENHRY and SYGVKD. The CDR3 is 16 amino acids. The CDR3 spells CAISYRSYILTGELFF. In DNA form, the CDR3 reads TGTGCCATCAGCTATAGGTCGTATATTTTGACCGGGGAGCTGTTTTTT.

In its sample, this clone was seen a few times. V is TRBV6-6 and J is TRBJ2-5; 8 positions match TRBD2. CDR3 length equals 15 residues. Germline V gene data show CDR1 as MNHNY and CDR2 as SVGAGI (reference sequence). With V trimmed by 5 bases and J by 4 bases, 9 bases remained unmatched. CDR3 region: CASSHGAGGRETQYF. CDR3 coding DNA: TGTGCCAGCAGTCACGGGGCGGGGGGCCGAGAGACCCAGTACTTC.